A few counts support the clone carrying this TCR beta chain. Alopecia areata patients gave lesional scalp punch biopsies and peripheral blood samples. The data were taken from a study of CD8+ T cells in alopecia areata. RNA was isolated and reverse transcribed to cDNA, the sequencing template. Clones were read by immunoSEQ multiplex PCR, and TCRdb kept only the in-frame ones, dropping some. The table has about 97,000 clones, roughly two fifths seen once. With V trimmed by 4 bases and J by 1 base, 6 bases remained unmatched. Germline V gene sequence: CDR1 SQVTM, CDR2 ANQGSEA. This CDR3 contains 14 residues.

This clonotype was sampled from a human donor with alopecia areata. The material sequenced was CD4+ T cells sorted from blood. The chain is built from TRBV29-1 and TRBJ2-7; the match to TRBD1 covers 8 bases. The CDR3 nucleotides read TGCAGCGTTGGTCAGGGGGCCCCATCCTACGAGCAGTACTTC. This gives the protein CSVGQGAPSYEQYF.